This paragraph covers one T cell receptor beta chain sequence. Generated by immunoSEQ multiplex PCR, the TCRdb table keeps only in-frame clones and is missing some. The sample contains 250,000 to 350,000 clones, over 75% of which appear only once. The data were obtained in a study of blood T cell repertoires in COVID-19. Study summary: COVID-19 samples from acute and convalescent phases originated in the United States, Italy and Spain.

CDR3 length: 13 amino acids. The germline V gene has CDR1 KGHSH and CDR2 LQKENI. With 3 bases removed from V and 1 base from J, the gap between germline ends came to 6 bases. The sequencing sample was made of peripheral blood. The TCR was taken from a woman aged 55 to 70 with acute or convalescent COVID-19. The rearrangement links TRBV18 to TRBJ1-1; no definite D call. This CDR3 is CASSPLGNTEAFF. The CDR3 bases are TGTGCCAGCTCACCGCTCGGGAACACTGAAGCTTTCTTT.